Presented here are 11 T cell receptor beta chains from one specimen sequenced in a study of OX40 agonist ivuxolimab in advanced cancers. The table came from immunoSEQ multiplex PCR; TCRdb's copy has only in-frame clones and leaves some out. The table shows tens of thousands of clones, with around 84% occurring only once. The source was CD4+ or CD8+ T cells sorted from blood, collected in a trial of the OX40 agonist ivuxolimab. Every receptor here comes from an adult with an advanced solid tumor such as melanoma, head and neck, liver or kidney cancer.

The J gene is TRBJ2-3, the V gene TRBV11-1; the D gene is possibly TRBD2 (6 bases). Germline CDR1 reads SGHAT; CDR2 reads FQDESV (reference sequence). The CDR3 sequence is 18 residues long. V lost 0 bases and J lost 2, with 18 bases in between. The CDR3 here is CASSLAGSRGRNTDTQYF. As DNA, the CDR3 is TGTGCCAGCAGCTTAGCGGGCTCACGTGGGAGGAACACAGATACGCAGTATTTT. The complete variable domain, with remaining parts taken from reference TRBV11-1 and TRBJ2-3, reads EAEVAQSPRYKITEKSQAVAFWCDPISGHATLYWYRQILGQGPELLVQFQDESVVDDSQLPKDRFSAERLKGVDSTLKIQPAELGDSAMYLCASSLAGSRGRNTDTQYFGPGTRLTVL.

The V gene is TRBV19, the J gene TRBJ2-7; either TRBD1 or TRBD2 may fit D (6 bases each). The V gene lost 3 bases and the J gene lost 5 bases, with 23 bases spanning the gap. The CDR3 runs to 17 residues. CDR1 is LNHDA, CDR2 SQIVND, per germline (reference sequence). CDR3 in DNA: TGTGCCAGTAGTATGGACGCAAGCCTAGAGGGGGGTGACGAGCAGTACTTC. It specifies CASSMDASLEGGDEQYF.

The CDR3 DNA reads as TGTGCCTGGAGGACTCAGGGACTCTATGGCTACACCTTC. Protein sequence: CAWRTQGLYGYTF. The chain carries TRBV30 and TRBJ1-2; tentative D call: TRBD1 (5 bases). CDR3 size: 13 residues. CDR1 and CDR2 (germline): GTSNPN, SVGIG (reference sequence). Trimming removed 3 bases at V and 4 bases at J, with 12 bases between.

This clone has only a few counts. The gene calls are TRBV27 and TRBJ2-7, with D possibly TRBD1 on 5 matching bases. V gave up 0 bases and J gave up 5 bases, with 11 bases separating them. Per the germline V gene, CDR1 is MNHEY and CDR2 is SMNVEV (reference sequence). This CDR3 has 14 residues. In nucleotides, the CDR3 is TGTGCCAGCAGTTTATCGTCCAGGGCCCACGAGCAGTACTTC. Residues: CASSLSSRAHEQYF.

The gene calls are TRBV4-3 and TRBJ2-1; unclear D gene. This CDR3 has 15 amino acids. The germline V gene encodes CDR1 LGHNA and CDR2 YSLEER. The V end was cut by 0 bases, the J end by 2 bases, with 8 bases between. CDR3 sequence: CASSQDGVAYNEQFF. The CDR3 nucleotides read TGCGCCAGCAGCCAAGATGGAGTAGCCTACAATGAGCAGTTCTTC.

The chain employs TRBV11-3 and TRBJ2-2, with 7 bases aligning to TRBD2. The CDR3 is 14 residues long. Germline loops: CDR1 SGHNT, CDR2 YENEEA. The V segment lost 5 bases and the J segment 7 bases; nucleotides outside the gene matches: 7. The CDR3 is CASSLGGGSGELFF. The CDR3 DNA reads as TGTGCCAGCAGCCTCGGAGGCGGGAGCGGGGAGCTGTTTTTT.

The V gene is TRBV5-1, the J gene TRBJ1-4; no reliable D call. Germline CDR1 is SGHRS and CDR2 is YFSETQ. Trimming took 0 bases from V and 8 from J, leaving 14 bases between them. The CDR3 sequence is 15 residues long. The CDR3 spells CASSLAARAGEKLFF. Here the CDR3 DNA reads TGCGCCAGCAGCTTGGCCGCTAGGGCAGGAGAAAAACTGTTTTTT.

CDR3 protein: CASRSRGRTVEQYF. CDR3 sequence (DNA): TGTGCCAGCAGATCTCGGGGCCGTACCGTCGAGCAGTACTTC. The V call is TRBV6-5, the J call TRBJ2-7; D tentatively fits TRBD1 or TRBD2 (5 bases each). This CDR3 has 14 residues. V shed 6 bases and J shed 6 bases, with 18 bases lying between them. CDR1 MNHEY and CDR2 SVGAGI come from the germline V gene.

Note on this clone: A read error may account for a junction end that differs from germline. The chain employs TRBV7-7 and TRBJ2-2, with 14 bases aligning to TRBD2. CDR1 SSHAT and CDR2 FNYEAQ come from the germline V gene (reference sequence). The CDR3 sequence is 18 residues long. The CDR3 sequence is CASSPKTSGGAGAGELFF. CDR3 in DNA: TGTGCTAGCAGCCCGAAGACTAGCGGGGGGGCCGGTGCCGGGGAGCTGTTTTTT.

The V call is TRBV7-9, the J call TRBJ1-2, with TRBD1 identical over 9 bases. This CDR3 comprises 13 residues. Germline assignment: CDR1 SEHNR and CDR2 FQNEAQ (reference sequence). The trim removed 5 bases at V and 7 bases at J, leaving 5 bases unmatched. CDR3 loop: CASSPTGGSGYTF. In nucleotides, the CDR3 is TGTGCCAGCAGCCCTACAGGGGGCAGTGGCTACACCTTC.

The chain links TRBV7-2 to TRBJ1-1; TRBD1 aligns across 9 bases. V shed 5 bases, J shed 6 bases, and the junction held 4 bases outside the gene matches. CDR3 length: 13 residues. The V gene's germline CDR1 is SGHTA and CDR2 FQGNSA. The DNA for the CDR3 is TGTGCCAGCAGCCCCGGACAGGGGTCTGAAGCTTTCTTT. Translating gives CASSPGQGSEAFF.